The clone carrying this TCR beta chain occurred a few times. Antigen specificity is unknown. Looked up from germline, CDR1 is SGHRS and CDR2 is YFSETQ. The CDR3 has 13 residues. V was shortened by 4 bases and J by 2 bases, with 9 bases between the two germline ends. The record originates from a study of breast tumors, draining lymph nodes, adjacent tissues. Study-level findings and limits: That most tumor T cells come from lymph nodes remained unproven. Tumors had less TCR diversity than lymph nodes, more than nontumor tissue.

The lymph nodes were axillary draining lymph nodes from breast cancer patients. TCRdb itself ran the multiplex PCR reads through MiXCR, one entry per CDR3 protein. The sample lists some 130,000 distinct CDR3 sequences; less than 20% were seen once. The source is a female donor with breast cancer. Some clones in this sample may be carry-over from other donors' samples. The sample comprised axillary lymph node tissue. The genes are TRBV5-1 and TRBJ2-5; D is perhaps TRBD2 (6 bases). The CDR3 DNA reads TGCGCCAGCAGCCGCCTAGCGCAAGAGACCCAGTACTTC. Amino acid sequence: CASSRLAQETQYF.